Listed below are T cell receptor beta chains from one sample, sequenced in a study of response to subunit inactivated influenza vaccine. Using its own MiXCR run on the RT-PCR reads, TCRdb lists one record per CDR3 protein. Of around 570,000 distinct CDR3 sequences in the sample, around 8% were seen once. The specimen comprised PBMCs from blood, sampled less than 25 months after vaccination. The receptor source for this set is a man between 50 and 69 years old who received an inactivated influenza vaccine. The CDR3 runs from the conserved cysteine through the conserved F or W. D genes are given only for firm matches. Some rows mark clone size as missing; the rest say once, few, many or name a class of expanded clone.

clone_size j_call cdr3_length v_call d_call cdr3_nt cdr3_aa
many TRBJ1-1 17 TRBV5-1 TRBD1 TGCGCCAGCAGCTTGAATCTTAGGACAGGGCAGAACACTGAAGCTTTCTTT CASSLNLRTGQNTEAFF
many TRBJ2-1 14 TRBV20-1 TRBD2 TGCGGACTTGGAGGACTAGCGGGATTTAATGAGCAGTTCTTC CGLGGLAGFNEQFF
many TRBJ1-5 15 TRBV20-1 NA TGCAGTGCTAGAGGAGGACAGAATAGCAATCAGCCCCAGCATTTT CSARGGQNSNQPQHF
few TRBJ1-1 18 TRBV20-1 NA TGCAGTGCTAGAGATCTGATCAAGGACAGAGCAAGGAACACTGAAGCTTTCTTT CSARDLIKDRARNTEAFF
few TRBJ1-2 15 TRBV3-1 TRBD1 TGTGCCAGCAGCCGCTGGGACAGAGCTAACTATGGCTACACCTTC CASSRWDRANYGYTF
few TRBJ2-1 15 TRBV27 TRBD2 TGTGCCAGCACCTTTGGACTAGCGGGAAACAATGAGCAGTTCTTC CASTFGLAGNNEQFF
few TRBJ1-2 12 TRBV30 NA TGTGCCTGGAGTCCGGGCGACTATGGCTACACCTTC CAWSPGDYGYTF
NA TRBJ1-5 13 TRBV14 TRBD1 TGTGCCAGCAGCCAGGGACAGGGAGGGTCCCAGCATTTT CASSQGQGGSQHF
NA TRBJ2-7 19 TRBV6-2/TRBV6-3 TRBD2 TGTGCCAGCAGTTACTATGTAGGACTAGCGGGAGGACGGGCCTACGAGCAGTACTTC CASSYYVGLAGGRAYEQYF
few TRBJ2-2 14 TRBV4-3 NA TGCGCCAGCAGCCGGGGCAGGATAACCGGGGAGCTGTTTTTT CASSRGRITGELFF
few TRBJ2-7 15 TRBV6-5 NA TGTGCCAGCAGTTACTCGTTCAGACAGGCTAGCGAGCAGTACTTC CASSYSFRQASEQYF
many TRBJ2-2 15 TRBV7-2 NA TGTGCCAGCAGCTTAGTACAGGGAGGCACCGGGGAGCTGTTTTTT CASSLVQGGTGELFF
NA TRBJ2-2 16 TRBV18 TRBD1 TGTGCCAGCTCACTCTTCGACAGGGCAGAAGGCGGGGAGCTGTTTTTT CASSLFDRAEGGELFF
NA TRBJ1-2 12 TRBV6-1 NA TGTGCCAGCAGTGAAGTCGACGCGGGCTACACCTTC CASSEVDAGYTF
medium-sized TRBJ2-1 15 TRBV7-6 NA TGTGCCAGCAGCTTAGAACTGGCTCACTACAATGAGCAGTTCTTC CASSLELAHYNEQFF
many TRBJ2-1 16 TRBV5-6 NA TGTGCCAGCAGCTTTTCAGGGGCGAGCTCCTACAATGAGCAGTTCTTC CASSFSGASSYNEQFF
few TRBJ1-4 14 TRBV20-1 TRBD1 TGCAGTGCTAGAGAGGGACAGACTAATGAAAAACTGTTTTTT CSAREGQTNEKLFF